A single sample is the source of the 29 T cell receptor beta chains below, sequenced in a study of cytomegalovirus exposure and HLA in healthy donors. In the PCR, 60 Vbeta and 13 Jbeta primers were used. Sequenced by immunoSEQ multiplex PCR; TCRdb stores in-frame clones only, minus some. This sample has just over 150,000 clones, with 85% found just once. The sequencing sample was made of PBMCs. The source of these receptors is a man aged 18 to 29 in good health and CMV-seropositive.

This rearrangement joins TRBV5-4 to TRBJ2-7, with D perhaps TRBD2 (6 bases). Trimming pared 0 bases from V and 0 bases from J, leaving 13 bases between. Germline CDR1 SGHNT, CDR2 YYREEE (reference sequence). This CDR3 has 16 amino acids. The CDR3 DNA reads as TGTGCCAGCAGCTTGGGCGGGGCTCCTAGCTCCTACGAGCAGTACTTC. Translated: CASSLGGAPSSYEQYF. Combining the CDR3 with reference TRBV5-4 and TRBJ2-7 gives the whole variable domain ETGVTQSPTHLIKTRGQQVTLRCSSQSGHNTVSWYQQALGQGPQFIFQYYREEENGRGNFPPRFSGLQFPNYSSELNVNALELDDSALYLCASSLGGAPSSYEQYFGPGTRLTVT.

The rearrangement uses TRBV27 and TRBJ1-2; tentative D call: TRBD1 (6 bases). V lost 10 bases to trimming and J lost 3 bases, with 12 bases between them. The CDR3 length is 12 residues. Germline V CDR1 and CDR2: MNHEY, SMNVEV (reference sequence). The CDR3 spells CATGGPHYGYTF. CDR3 nucleotides: TGTGCCACCGGGGGGCCGCACTATGGCTACACCTTC.

This rearrangement joins TRBV29-1 to TRBJ1-1; tentative D call: TRBD1 (6 bases). Germline V gene lookup returns CDR1 SQVTM and CDR2 ANQGSEA. V shed 5 bases and J shed 0 bases, with 22 bases lying between them. CDR3 length: 17 amino acids. As DNA, the CDR3 is TGCAGCGTTCACACAACAGGGACCTTCCTTTTGAACACTGAAGCTTTCTTT. Amino acid sequence: CSVHTTGTFLLNTEAFF.

The V and J genes are TRBV19 and TRBJ2-2; tentative D call: TRBD2 (7 bases). The germline gives CDR1 LNHDA, CDR2 SQIVND (reference sequence). The CDR3 length is 14 residues. Trimming cost V 6 bases and J 8 bases, with 16 bases left between them. CDR3 in DNA: TGTGCCAGTAGACAAGGGGGGGAGGTGGGGGAGCTGTTTTTT. It encodes CASRQGGEVGELFF.

The V gene is TRBV7-2, the J gene TRBJ2-7, with 9 bases that match TRBD1. CDR3 size: 15 residues. Trimming at V came to 2 bases and at J to 5 bases, leaving 7 bases not matched to a gene. Germline CDR1 is SGHTA and CDR2 is FQGNSA. The CDR3 coding sequence is TGTGCCAGCAGCTTATACACAGGGGGCATCAACGAGCAGTACTTC. Its protein is CASSLYTGGINEQYF.

The chain has TRBV4-3 and TRBJ1-3, with D unresolved. Germline V gene data show CDR1 as LGHNA and CDR2 as YSLEER. The CDR3 spans 14 residues. V was shortened by 1 base and J by 0 bases, with 4 bases between the two germline ends. The CDR3 is CASSQGASGNTIYF. For the CDR3, the DNA is TGCGCCAGCAGCCAAGGGGCCTCTGGAAACACCATATATTTT.

V and J are TRBV7-3 and TRBJ2-1; the match to TRBD1 covers 9 bases. The CDR3 sequence is 13 residues long. J was trimmed by 8 bases and V by 3 bases; bases with no gene match: 2. Germline CDR1 and CDR2: SGHTA and FQGTGA. The CDR3 sequence: CASSLGQGYEQFF. The CDR3 nucleotides are TGTGCCAGCAGCTTGGGACAGGGCTATGAGCAGTTCTTC.

This clone has just one count. V usage is TRBV6-5 and J usage is TRBJ2-3; 9 nucleotides match TRBD1. J was trimmed by 5 bases and V by 10 bases; bases with no gene match: 10. CDR3 length: 14 amino acids. Germline CDR1 reads MNHEY; CDR2 reads SVGAGI. The CDR3 coding sequence is TGTGCCACCCGGACGGGACAGGGTAAAGATACGCAGTATTTT. This gives the protein CATRTGQGKDTQYF.

The chain is built from TRBV7-3 and TRBJ1-1; 9 bases align to TRBD1. The CDR3 runs 14 residues. The germline V gene has CDR1 SGHTA and CDR2 FQGTGA. V was clipped by 5 bases and J by 4 bases; unmatched bases: 5. CDR3 DNA: TGTGCCAGCAGCGCCGGGACAGGGTTCACTGAAGCTTTCTTT. Residues: CASSAGTGFTEAFF.

The J gene is TRBJ1-4, the V gene TRBV5-6; tentatively, D is TRBD1 (6 bases). Between the trimmed V and J ends, which lost 0 bases and 6 bases, there was a span of 12 bases. CDR1 SGHDT and CDR2 YYEEEE come from the germline V gene. The CDR3 runs to 15 residues. The DNA of the CDR3 is TGTGCCAGCAGCTTGGGGGGGCCCGCGTATGAAAAACTGTTTTTT. Its protein is CASSLGGPAYEKLFF.

The chain uses TRBV30 and TRBJ1-4; 8 nucleotides align to TRBD1. CDR3 length equals 13 residues. Unmatched junction bases numbered 6, after V lost 5 bases and J lost 7 bases. The germline V gene has CDR1 GTSNPN and CDR2 SVGIG (reference sequence). The CDR3: CAWAGGRGEKLFF. CDR3 DNA sequence: TGTGCCTGGGCAGGGGGCCGGGGTGAAAAACTGTTTTTT.

This chain joins TRBV6-1 and TRBJ1-1; tentatively, D is TRBD1 (6 bases). Per germline, CDR1 MNHNS and CDR2 SASEGT. Trimming removed 8 bases at V and 1 base at J, with 17 bases between. CDR3 size: 15 residues. CDR3 bases: TGTGCCAGCGGAGCCCCCCGGGGACAGAACACTGAAGCTTTCTTT. It codes for CASGAPRGQNTEAFF.

This clone appeared a few times. The rearrangement links TRBV11-2 to TRBJ2-5; 9 nucleotides match TRBD2. Germline CDR1 and CDR2: SGHAT and FQNNGV. After removal of 0 bases from V and 10 bases from J, the junction contained 12 bases not matched to a gene. This CDR3 is built from 16 residues. For the CDR3, the DNA is TGTGCCAGCAGCTTAGATCTCCTAGCGGGGCCGGGGGGCCAGTACTTC. Amino acid sequence: CASSLDLLAGPGGQYF.

V usage is TRBV6-1 and J usage is TRBJ2-2; 8 nucleotides agree with TRBD2. V lost 6 bases and J lost 3; bases outside the gene matches: 6. This CDR3 contains 15 residues. The germline V gene encodes CDR1 MNHNS and CDR2 SASEGT. The CDR3 loop is CASRRPGGDTGELFF. CDR3 in DNA: TGTGCCAGCAGGAGACCGGGGGGGGACACCGGGGAGCTGTTTTTT.

This clone was seen a handful of times. The V and J genes are TRBV12-5 and TRBJ1-4; no firm D call. This CDR3 is 13 amino acids long. Germline CDR1 reads LGHNT; CDR2 reads FRNRAP. V lost 2 bases, J lost 7 bases, and 8 bases lay in between. The chain's CDR3 is CASGLFIGEKLFF. For the CDR3, the DNA is TGTGCTAGTGGTTTGTTCATCGGTGAAAAACTGTTTTTT.

The rearrangement links TRBV7-2 to TRBJ1-2; the D is unclear. V was shortened by 1 base and J by 6 bases, with 12 bases between the two germline ends. The CDR3 is 14 residues long. Germline values: CDR1 SGHTA, CDR2 FQGNSA. The CDR3 sequence: CASSLVTSGDGYTF. CDR3 DNA sequence: TGTGCCAGCAGCTTAGTAACTTCCGGGGATGGCTACACCTTC.

The rearrangement links TRBV5-8 to TRBJ2-7; 9 bases are a match to TRBD1. This CDR3 has 14 residues. CDR1 SGHTS and CDR2 YDEGEE come from the germline V gene. J was trimmed by 3 bases and V by 3 bases; bases with no gene match: 4. CDR3 DNA sequence: TGTGCCAGCAGCTCCGGACAGGGGTTCTACGAGCAGTACTTC. This translates into CASSSGQGFYEQYF.

The chain carries TRBV7-2 and TRBJ2-5, with 11 bases aligning to TRBD2. Per germline, CDR1 SGHTA and CDR2 FQGNSA. The length of the CDR3 is 16 residues. V lost 4 bases to trimming and J lost 5 bases; unmatched junction nucleotides: 9. The CDR3, as DNA: TGTGCCAGCAGCTCCACTAGCGGGGGACGTCCGGAGACCCAGTACTTC. Translation: CASSSTSGGRPETQYF. Full variable domain (remainder filled in from reference TRBV7-2 and TRBJ2-5): GAGVSQSPSNKVTEKGKDVELRCDPISGHTALYWYRQSLGQGLEFLIYFQGNSAPDKSGLPSDRFSAERTGGSVSTLTIQRTQQEDSAVYLCASSSTSGGRPETQYFGPGTRLLVL.

DNA for the CDR3: TGTGCCAGCAGCTTAGATAGGGGGGGATATGAGACCCAGTACTTC. Its protein is CASSLDRGGYETQYF. The V gene is TRBV7-2, the J gene TRBJ2-5; D is perhaps TRBD2 (7 bases). Deletions cut 1 base from V and 5 bases from J, with 14 bases between. Germline loops: CDR1 SGHTA, CDR2 FQGNSA. The CDR3 is made up of 15 amino acids.

V and J are TRBV19 and TRBJ2-1; D remains unclear. V was shortened by 9 bases and J by 7 bases, with 7 bases between the two germline ends. There are 10 residues in the CDR3. Germline loops: CDR1 LNHDA, CDR2 SQIVND (reference sequence). CDR3 region: CASGLNEQFF. DNA for the CDR3: TGTGCCAGCGGTCTAAATGAGCAGTTCTTC.

The V and J genes are TRBV5-4 and TRBJ2-3, with 9 bases fitting TRBD1. Germline CDR1 SGHNT, CDR2 YYREEE (reference sequence). V was pared by 5 bases and J by 1 base, with 8 bases of the junction left unmatched. CDR3 length: 16 residues. The CDR3 sequence is CASRRGTGTGTDTQYF. The CDR3 region has the DNA TGTGCCAGCAGACGTGGGACAGGGACGGGCACAGATACGCAGTATTTT.

The CDR3, as DNA: TGTGCCAGCAGCTCAAACAGGGAGGGCACTGAAGCTTTCTTT. Translating gives CASSSNREGTEAFF. V gene TRBV7-3 combines with J gene TRBJ1-1; possible D gene TRBD1, 6 bases. V lost 4 bases and J 4 bases, leaving 13 bases between the germline ends. Germline V gene lookup returns CDR1 SGHTA and CDR2 FQGTGA. This CDR3 region has 14 residues.

The chain uses TRBV27 and TRBJ2-1; 10 bases line up with TRBD2. The length of the CDR3 is 15 residues. Losses at the gene ends were 4 bases for V and 9 bases for J; bases not matched to a gene: 9. CDR1 is MNHEY and CDR2 is SMNVEV in the germline V gene (reference sequence). The CDR3 bases are TGTGCCAGCAGTTCGAGAGCGGGGGGGTTCACTGAGCAGTTCTTC. Protein sequence: CASSSRAGGFTEQFF.

This clone was detected once. The V and J genes are TRBV10-2 and TRBJ2-6; possible D gene TRBD1, 6 bases. The CDR3 is 14 amino acids. V was cut by 6 bases and J by 4 bases, with 10 bases left in between. Germline CDR1 WSHSY, CDR2 SAAADI. The CDR3 spells CASRTGTGANVLTF. The CDR3 DNA follows: TGCGCCAGCAGGACAGGCACCGGGGCCAACGTCCTGACTTTC.

This clone was seen a single time. The J gene is TRBJ2-4, the V gene TRBV15; D might be TRBD2 (7 bases). V gave up 2 bases and J gave up 0 bases, with 17 bases separating them. In germline, CDR1 is LNHNV, CDR2 YYDKDF (reference sequence). The CDR3 runs to 18 residues. The CDR3 spells CATSRPSEGGVAKNIQYF. CDR3 coding DNA: TGTGCCACCAGCAGACCCAGCGAGGGGGGGGTAGCCAAAAACATTCAGTACTTC.

The J gene is TRBJ2-7, the V gene TRBV4-2; possible D gene TRBD1, 6 bases. The CDR3 has 14 residues. With 1 base removed from V and 0 bases from J, the gap between germline ends came to 7 bases. CDR1 and CDR2 (germline): LGHNA, YNFKEQ. CDR3 DNA: TGTGCCAGCAGCCAAGGGGACAACTCCTACGAGCAGTACTTC. It encodes CASSQGDNSYEQYF.

V and J are TRBV7-3 and TRBJ1-2; TRBD1 is a possible D gene (6 bases). Trimming shortened V by 6 bases and J by 10 bases, and 18 bases separated the two germline ends. This CDR3 region has 13 residues. In germline, CDR1 is SGHTA, CDR2 FQGTGA. CDR3 sequence reads: CASSPTGSEYYTF. The DNA for the CDR3 is TGTGCCAGCAGTCCTACAGGGAGCGAGTACTACACCTTC.

V gene TRBV5-1 combines with J gene TRBJ1-5; 7 bases line up with TRBD1. J was trimmed by 7 bases and V by 3 bases; bases with no gene match: 10. This CDR3 has 15 amino acids. The V gene's germline CDR1 is SGHRS and CDR2 YFSETQ. In DNA, the CDR3 is TGCGCCAGCAGCTGGGACAGTAATTCAAACCAGCCCCAGCATTTT. The encoded protein is CASSWDSNSNQPQHF.

The chain is built from TRBV7-2 and TRBJ2-2; TRBD1 matches at 8 bases. This CDR3 has 15 residues. With V trimmed by 2 bases and J by 5 bases, 4 bases remained unmatched. Germline CDR1 is SGHTA and CDR2 is FQGNSA. CDR3 amino acids: CASSLSGGSTGELFF. Written as DNA, the CDR3 is TGTGCCAGCAGCTTATCAGGGGGCTCAACCGGGGAGCTGTTTTTT.